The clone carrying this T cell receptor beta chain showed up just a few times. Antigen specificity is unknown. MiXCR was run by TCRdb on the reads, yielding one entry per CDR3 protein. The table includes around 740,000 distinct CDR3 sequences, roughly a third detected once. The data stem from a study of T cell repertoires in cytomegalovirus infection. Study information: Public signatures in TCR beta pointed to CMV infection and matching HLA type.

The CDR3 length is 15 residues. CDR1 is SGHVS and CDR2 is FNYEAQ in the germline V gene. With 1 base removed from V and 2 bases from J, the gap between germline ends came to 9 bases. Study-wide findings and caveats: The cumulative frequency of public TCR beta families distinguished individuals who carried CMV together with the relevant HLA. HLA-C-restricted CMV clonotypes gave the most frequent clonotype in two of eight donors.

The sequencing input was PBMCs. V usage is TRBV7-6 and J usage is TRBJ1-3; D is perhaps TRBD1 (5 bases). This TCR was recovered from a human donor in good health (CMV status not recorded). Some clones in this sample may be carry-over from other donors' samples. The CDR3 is CASSLVGTAGNTIYF. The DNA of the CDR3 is TGTGCCAGCAGCTTAGTTGGGACCGCTGGAAACACCATATATTTT.